The 31 T cell receptor beta chains reported below all come from one sample, sequenced in a study of blood T cell repertoires in COVID-19. The repertoire was sequenced with immunoSEQ multiplex PCR; TCRdb's copy has only in-frame clones and lacks some. Of tens of thousands of clones in the sample, approximately 80% were seen once. Sequenced material: peripheral blood. These receptors were collected from a woman aged 55-70 years with acute or convalescent COVID-19.

The rearrangement links TRBV30 to TRBJ1-1, with 9 bases matching TRBD1. The V gene's germline CDR1 is GTSNPN and CDR2 SVGIG (reference sequence). The V gene end was trimmed by 3 bases and the J gene end by 4 bases; junction bases not matched to a gene: 6. This CDR3 has 14 amino acids. The CDR3 is CAWRLGDRATEAFF. The CDR3 DNA reads as TGTGCCTGGAGGCTGGGGGACAGGGCCACTGAAGCTTTCTTT.

V gene TRBV18 combines with J gene TRBJ1-4; 7 bases align to TRBD1. CDR1 and CDR2 (germline): KGHSH, LQKENI. The CDR3 loop spans 15 amino acids. The V segment lost 4 bases and the J segment 3 bases; nucleotides outside the gene matches: 5. The CDR3 bases are TGTGCCAGCTCACGCTCCGGGACAGCTAATGAAAAACTGTTTTTT. Translated: CASSRSGTANEKLFF.

This chain joins TRBV6-4 and TRBJ2-1, with TRBD2 as a possible D gene (5 bases). The CDR3 length is 14 residues. V was clipped by 6 bases and J by 7 bases, with 16 bases between them. Germline V CDR1 and CDR2: MRHNA, SNTAGT. CDR3 region: CASRGDFPANEQFF. DNA of the CDR3: TGTGCCAGCAGGGGAGATTTCCCAGCTAATGAGCAGTTCTTC.

The chain links TRBV11-3 to TRBJ1-1, with a weak D call TRBD1 (5 bases). The germline CDR1 and CDR2 sequences are SGHNT and YENEEA. CDR3 length: 13 residues. The V gene lost 5 bases and the J gene lost 4 bases, with 11 bases spanning the gap. For the CDR3, the DNA is TGTGCCAGCAGCCGTCAGGGCGCCACTGAAGCTTTCTTT. This codes for CASSRQGATEAFF. The variable domain in full, completed from reference TRBV11-3 and TRBJ1-1, reads EAGVVQSPRYKIIEKKQPVAFWCNPISGHNTLYWYLQNLGQGPELLIRYENEEAVDDSQLPKDRFSAERLKGVDSTLKIQPAELGDSAVYLCASSRQGATEAFFGQGTRLTVV.

V usage is TRBV5-8 and J usage is TRBJ1-5; D unresolved. Germline CDR1 is SGHTS and CDR2 is YDEGEE. V was shortened by 3 bases and J by 4 bases, with 8 bases between the two germline ends. This CDR3 spans 13 amino acids. CDR3 DNA sequence: TGTGCCAGCAGCTACCGCCTAAATCAGCCCCAGCATTTT. Amino acid sequence: CASSYRLNQPQHF.

The rearrangement uses TRBV10-3 and TRBJ1-5; the match to TRBD1 covers 7 bases. The CDR3 extends over 14 amino acids. Germline CDR1 ENHRY, CDR2 SYGVKD. V shed 6 bases, J shed 5 bases, and the junction held 7 bases outside the gene matches. The CDR3 bases are TGTGCCATCAGGAGCGACAGGGACGATCAGCCCCAGCATTTT. Translating gives CAIRSDRDDQPQHF.

This clone was detected ten times or more. The chain combines TRBV10-3 with TRBJ1-5; D gene unclear. Trimming stripped 0 bases from V and 7 bases from J, with 10 bases between. The CDR3 extends over 14 amino acids. Germline CDR1 ENHRY, CDR2 SYGVKD. The DNA of the CDR3 is TGTGCCATCAGTGAGTCGACGGGGAAACAGCCCCAGCATTTT. The encoded protein is CAISESTGKQPQHF.

This clone was counted a single time. The chain is built from TRBV9 and TRBJ2-2; TRBD2 matches at 12 bases. The CDR3 consists of 18 residues. CDR1 SGDLS and CDR2 YYNGEE come from the germline V gene. J was trimmed by 0 bases and V by 0 bases; bases with no gene match: 3. CDR3 residues: CASSVAPSGGANTGELFF. The CDR3 DNA follows: TGTGCCAGCAGCGTAGCTCCTAGCGGGGGGGCGAACACCGGGGAGCTGTTTTTT.

The rearrangement uses TRBV6-1 and TRBJ2-7, with TRBD2 as a possible D gene (6 bases). Trimming removed 0 bases at V and 2 bases at J, with 11 bases between. CDR1 is MNHNS and CDR2 is SASEGT in the germline V gene. The CDR3 has 15 residues. CDR3 in amino acids: CASSEAEGNPYEQYV. The CDR3 nucleotides are TGTGCCAGCAGTGAAGCGGAGGGTAACCCCTACGAGCAGTACGTC.

Worth noting for this clone: Within the sample, other DNA sequences also encode this same CDR3. The chain couples TRBV6-2 or TRBV6-3 to TRBJ2-7, with D unclear. The CDR3 is made up of 11 amino acids. Trimming pared 5 bases from V and 2 bases from J, leaving 4 bases between. In germline, CDR1 is MNHEY, CDR2 SVGEGT. The chain's CDR3 is CASSIAYEQYF. The CDR3 DNA reads TGTGCCAGCAGTATCGCCTACGAGCAGTACTTC.

The V and J genes are TRBV5-8 and TRBJ1-5; TRBD1 is a possible D gene (5 bases). Germline V lookup: CDR1 SGHTS, CDR2 YDEGEE. This CDR3 comprises 18 residues. V lost 0 bases and J lost 0, with 16 bases in between. CDR3 DNA: TGTGCCAGCAGCTTGGTGTTAACGACAGAGGCTAGCAATCAGCCCCAGCATTTT. Its translation: CASSLVLTTEASNQPQHF.

CDR3 sequence reads: CASTPGGQRSPLHF. The DNA for the CDR3 is TGTGCCAGCACTCCGGGAGGGCAACGGTCACCCCTCCACTTT. The rearrangement joins TRBV2 to TRBJ1-6; D is ambiguous. The ends were cut back, 7 bases at V and 10 bases at J, with 17 bases in the middle. Germline V gene lookup returns CDR1 SNHLY and CDR2 FYNNEI. The CDR3 consists of 14 residues.

The genes are TRBV5-8 and TRBJ2-5; 8 nucleotides match TRBD1. CDR3 length: 15 residues. After removal of 0 bases from V and 4 bases from J, the junction contained 5 bases not matched to a gene. The germline V gene encodes CDR1 SGHTS and CDR2 YDEGEE. CDR3 protein: CASSLGQGSRETQYF. Written as DNA, the CDR3 is TGTGCCAGCAGCTTGGGACAGGGGTCACGAGAGACCCAGTACTTC.

Of note for this clone: Other DNA variants within this sample encode the same CDR3. J is TRBJ2-7 and V is TRBV11-2, with unresolved D. V was shortened by 4 bases and J by 4 bases, with 8 bases between the two germline ends. Germline V gives CDR1 SGHAT, CDR2 FQNNGV. The CDR3 contains 12 residues. CDR3 bases: TGTGCCAGCAGCTCCCTCGGGTACGAGCAGTACGTC. As protein: CASSSLGYEQYV.

The genes are TRBV29-1 and TRBJ2-2; D is unresolved. The CDR3 totals 15 residues. V gave up 2 bases and J gave up 1 base, with 11 bases separating them. In germline, CDR1 is SQVTM, CDR2 ANQGSEA. The CDR3 region is CSVEQTAGNTGELFF. CDR3 coding DNA: TGCAGCGTTGAACAGACGGCAGGGAACACCGGGGAGCTGTTTTTT.

The chain links TRBV24-1 to TRBJ2-1; 8 bases are shared with TRBD1. The CDR3 totals 16 residues. The germline CDR1 and CDR2 sequences are KGHDR and SFDVKD. The V segment lost 0 bases and the J segment 6 bases; nucleotides outside the gene matches: 6. The CDR3 sequence: CATSDLSQGAGNEQFF. CDR3 nucleotides: TGTGCCACCAGTGATTTGAGTCAGGGGGCTGGCAATGAGCAGTTCTTC.

The chain recombines TRBV5-1 with TRBJ1-6, with TRBD1 matching 8 bases. The CDR3 contains 17 residues. CDR1 SGHRS and CDR2 YFSETQ come from the germline V gene. V lost 1 base and J lost 3; bases outside the gene matches: 6. The CDR3 DNA follows: TGCGCCAGCAGCTTGTCGTCAGGGGGCGGCTATAATTCACCCCTCCACTTT. It yields the protein CASSLSSGGGYNSPLHF.

The V call is TRBV27, the J call TRBJ2-3, with D unclear. The CDR3 spans 15 residues. The ends were cut back, 2 bases at V and 5 bases at J, with 14 bases in the middle. Looked up from germline, CDR1 is MNHEY and CDR2 is SMNVEV (reference sequence). The CDR3 protein is CASSLNPGSLDTQYF. Here the CDR3 DNA reads TGTGCCAGCAGTTTAAACCCCGGGTCCCTAGATACGCAGTATTTT.

The chain has TRBV5-1 and TRBJ1-1; D remains ambiguous. V was clipped by 0 bases and J by 4 bases, with 16 bases between them. CDR1 is SGHRS, CDR2 YFSETQ, per germline. The CDR3 consists of 16 residues. CDR3 coding DNA: TGCGCCAGCAGCTTGGGACACCTTACCCGATTCACTGAAGCTTTCTTT. This codes for CASSLGHLTRFTEAFF. Filled out from reference TRBV5-1 and TRBJ1-1, the complete variable domain reads KAGVTQTPRYLIKTRGQQVTLSCSPISGHRSVSWYQQTPGQGLQFLFEYFSETQRNKGNFPGRFSGRQFSNSRSEMNVSTLELGDSALYLCASSLGHLTRFTEAFFGQGTRLTVV.

This clone occurred once. The rearrangement joins TRBV2 to TRBJ1-3, with TRBD1 as a possible D gene (6 bases). The V gene lost 9 bases and the J gene lost 1 base, with 10 bases spanning the gap. CDR1 and CDR2 from the germline V gene are SNHLY and FYNNEI. This CDR3 is built from 13 residues. The CDR3 reads CARRGLSGNTIYF. Written as DNA, the CDR3 is TGTGCCAGGAGGGGGTTATCTGGAAACACCATATATTTT. Based on the CDR3 plus reference TRBV2 and TRBJ1-3, the full variable domain is EPEVTQTPSHQVTQMGQEVILRCVPISNHLYFYWYRQILGQKVEFLVSFYNNEISEKSEIFDDQFSVERPDGSNFTLKIRSTKLEDSAMYFCARRGLSGNTIYFGEGSWLTVV.

The chain has TRBV28 and TRBJ1-5; D gene unclear. The germline V and J ends were trimmed by 2 bases and 1 base, with 9 bases remaining between them. The germline CDR1 and CDR2 sequences are MDHEN and SYDVKM. The length of the CDR3 is 15 residues. In nucleotides, the CDR3 is TGTGCCAGCAGTTTACGAGGGAAGAGCAATCAGCCCCAGCATTTT. Protein sequence: CASSLRGKSNQPQHF.

V usage is TRBV29-1 and J usage is TRBJ2-5; tentative D call: TRBD1 (6 bases). The CDR3 contains 13 residues. Trimming shortened V by 7 bases and J by 0 bases, and 12 bases separated the two germline ends. Germline V CDR1 and CDR2: SQVTM, ANQGSEA. CDR3 sequence (DNA): TGCAGCGCCGCGGACAGTAACCAAGAGACCCAGTACTTC. Translated, it gives CSAADSNQETQYF.

The sample holds a few counts of this clone. The chain is built from TRBV4-1 and TRBJ2-7, with D unclear. This CDR3 comprises 16 residues. The V gene's germline CDR1 is MGHRA and CDR2 YSYEKL. Trimming left V 0 bases short and J 0 bases short, with 12 bases between. The CDR3 DNA follows: TGCGCCAGCAGCCAAGATTCAGGAACATACTCCTACGAGCAGTACTTC. Translating gives CASSQDSGTYSYEQYF.

This chain connects TRBV11-3 to TRBJ2-3; D call uncertain. Trimming pared 2 bases from V and 2 bases from J, leaving 8 bases between. Germline V CDR1 and CDR2: SGHNT, YENEEA. The length of the CDR3 is 14 residues. This CDR3 is CASSLSRHTDTQYF. CDR3 coding DNA: TGTGCCAGCAGCTTAAGCAGGCACACAGATACGCAGTATTTT.

The rearrangement uses TRBV9 and TRBJ2-7, with TRBD2 identical over 9 bases. CDR1 is SGDLS and CDR2 is YYNGEE in the germline V gene. Unmatched junction bases numbered 6, after V lost 0 bases and J lost 2 bases. This CDR3 has 16 residues. CDR3 residues: CASSVGETSGAYEQYF. The CDR3 nucleotides read TGTGCCAGCAGCGTAGGGGAGACTAGCGGAGCCTACGAGCAGTACTTC.

The chain links TRBV5-1 to TRBJ1-1, with 9 bases aligning to TRBD1. Germline loops: CDR1 SGHRS, CDR2 YFSETQ. Trimming took 3 bases from V and 8 from J; bases not matched to a gene: 11. The CDR3 extends over 15 amino acids. CDR3 coding DNA: TGCGCCAGCAGCTATAAGACAGGGGGGATAACCGAAGCTTTCTTT. This encodes CASSYKTGGITEAFF.

The rearrangement links TRBV11-2 to TRBJ2-1; 7 positions agree with TRBD1. Germline V lookup: CDR1 SGHAT, CDR2 FQNNGV. V shed 5 bases and J 9 bases; nucleotides not matched to a gene: 16. The CDR3 spans 16 residues. The CDR3 DNA reads TGTGCCAGCAGCCCTCGACTTTCCGGGACAGCTCTTGAGCAGTTCTTC. Amino acid sequence: CASSPRLSGTALEQFF.

The V gene is TRBV2, the J gene TRBJ1-5; D remains unclear. Germline loops: CDR1 SNHLY, CDR2 FYNNEI. The CDR3 consists of 13 residues. V shed 7 bases and J shed 5 bases, with 12 bases lying between them. The CDR3 DNA is TGTGCCAGCAAGGGAGAGGGCGATCAGCCCCAGCATTTT. It yields the protein CASKGEGDQPQHF. The variable domain in full, completed from reference TRBV2 and TRBJ1-5, reads EPEVTQTPSHQVTQMGQEVILRCVPISNHLYFYWYRQILGQKVEFLVSFYNNEISEKSEIFDDQFSVERPDGSNFTLKIRSTKLEDSAMYFCASKGEGDQPQHFGDGTRLSIL.

This chain links TRBV5-1 with TRBJ2-3; 15 positions match TRBD2. CDR3 length equals 16 residues. In germline, CDR1 is SGHRS, CDR2 YFSETQ. Germline trimming cut 3 bases from V and 7 bases from J; bases unmatched to any gene: 6. CDR3 protein: CASSWTSGGAANTQYF. The CDR3 region has the DNA TGCGCCAGCAGCTGGACTAGCGGGGGGGCGGCAAATACGCAGTATTTT.

This clone was counted a single time. V usage is TRBV7-9 and J usage is TRBJ2-1, with 8 bases fitting TRBD1. The CDR3 runs 15 residues. V trimming: 6 bases; J trimming: 1 base; junction bases outside the gene matches: 5. Germline V gives CDR1 SEHNR, CDR2 FQNEAQ (reference sequence). The CDR3 loop reads CASSLTGGSYNEQFF. CDR3 DNA sequence: TGTGCCAGCAGTCTTACAGGGGGGTCCTACAATGAGCAGTTCTTC.

J is TRBJ2-3 and V is TRBV5-1; TRBD2 agrees at 15 bases. Germline V gene lookup returns CDR1 SGHRS and CDR2 YFSETQ. Germline trimming cut 4 bases from V and 5 bases from J; bases unmatched to any gene: 8. The CDR3 covers 17 residues. In DNA form, the CDR3 reads TGCGCCAGCAGCAGGACTAGCGGGGGGGCCGATGGAGATACGCAGTATTTT. Amino acid sequence: CASSRTSGGADGDTQYF.